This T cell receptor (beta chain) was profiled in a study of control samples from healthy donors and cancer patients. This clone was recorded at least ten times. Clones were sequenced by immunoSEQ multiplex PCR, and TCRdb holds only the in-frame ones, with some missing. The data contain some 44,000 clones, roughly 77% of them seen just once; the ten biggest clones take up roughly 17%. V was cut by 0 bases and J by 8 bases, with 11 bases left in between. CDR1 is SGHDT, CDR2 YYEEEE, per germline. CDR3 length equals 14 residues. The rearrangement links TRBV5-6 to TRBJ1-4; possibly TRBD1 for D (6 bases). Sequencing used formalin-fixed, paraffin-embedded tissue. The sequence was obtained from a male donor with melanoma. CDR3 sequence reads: CASSLDRVSEKLFF. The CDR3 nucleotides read TGTGCCAGCAGCTTGGACAGGGTGAGCGAAAAACTGTTTTTT.